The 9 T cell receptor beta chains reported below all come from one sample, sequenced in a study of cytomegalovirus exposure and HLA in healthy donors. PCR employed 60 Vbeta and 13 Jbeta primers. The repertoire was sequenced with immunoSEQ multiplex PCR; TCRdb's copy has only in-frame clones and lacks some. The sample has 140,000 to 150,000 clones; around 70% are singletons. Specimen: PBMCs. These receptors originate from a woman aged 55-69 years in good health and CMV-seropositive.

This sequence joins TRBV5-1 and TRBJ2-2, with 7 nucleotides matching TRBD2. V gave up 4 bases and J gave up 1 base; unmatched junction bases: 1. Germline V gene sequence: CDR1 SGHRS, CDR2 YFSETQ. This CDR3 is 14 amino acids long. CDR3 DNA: TGCGCCAGCAGCACTAGCGTGAACACCGGGGAGCTGTTTTTT. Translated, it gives CASSTSVNTGELFF.

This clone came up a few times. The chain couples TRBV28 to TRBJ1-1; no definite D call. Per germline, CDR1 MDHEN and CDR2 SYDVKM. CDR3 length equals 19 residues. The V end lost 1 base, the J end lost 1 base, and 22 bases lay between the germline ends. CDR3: CASSLSRPSVGGKNTEAFF. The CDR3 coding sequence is TGTGCCAGCAGTTTATCCCGTCCGTCCGTCGGCGGTAAGAACACTGAAGCTTTCTTT.

The CDR3 DNA is TGTGCCAGCAGCTCGGGATTCTCCTACAATGAGCAGTTCTTC. Amino acids: CASSSGFSYNEQFF. This chain links TRBV7-2 with TRBJ2-1; maybe TRBD2 (5 bases). Trimming removed 4 bases from V and 0 bases from J, with 7 bases in between. This CDR3 spans 14 amino acids. Germline V gene data show CDR1 as SGHTA and CDR2 as FQGNSA.

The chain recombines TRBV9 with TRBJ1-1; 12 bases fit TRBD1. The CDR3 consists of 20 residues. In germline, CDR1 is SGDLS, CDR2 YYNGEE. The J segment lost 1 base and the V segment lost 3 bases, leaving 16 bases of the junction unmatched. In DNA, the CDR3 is TGTGCCAGCAGCGACGGGACAGGGGGCGTAATCGCAATCGGGAACACTGAAGCTTTCTTT. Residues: CASSDGTGGVIAIGNTEAFF.

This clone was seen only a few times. In DNA form, the CDR3 reads TGTGCCAGCAGCGTAGGACAGGGAAGCTATGGCTACACCTTC. It specifies CASSVGQGSYGYTF. The V call is TRBV9, the J call TRBJ1-2; 7 nucleotides align to TRBD1. The CDR3 consists of 14 residues. Trimming cost V 0 bases and J 4 bases; bases outside gene matches: 3. Germline CDR1 is SGDLS and CDR2 is YYNGEE. The full variable domain, completed using reference TRBV9 and TRBJ1-2, is DSGVTQTPKHLITATGQRVTLRCSPRSGDLSVYWYQQSLDQGLQFLIQYYNGEERAKGNILERFSAQQFPDLHSELNLSSLELGDSALYFCASSVGQGSYGYTFGSGTRLTVV.

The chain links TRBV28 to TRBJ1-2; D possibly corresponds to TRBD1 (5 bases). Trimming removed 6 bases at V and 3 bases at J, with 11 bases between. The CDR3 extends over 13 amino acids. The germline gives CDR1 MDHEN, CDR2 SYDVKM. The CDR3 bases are TGTGCCAGCAGGGGGGGGACTGACTATGGCTACACCTTC. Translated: CASRGGTDYGYTF.

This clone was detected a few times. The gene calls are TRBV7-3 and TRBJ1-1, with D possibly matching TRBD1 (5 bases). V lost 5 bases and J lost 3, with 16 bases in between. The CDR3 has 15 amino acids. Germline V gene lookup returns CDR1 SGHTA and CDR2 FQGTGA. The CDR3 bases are TGTGCCAGCAGCCCCGACAGTTCTCTGTACACTGAAGCTTTCTTT. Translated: CASSPDSSLYTEAFF.

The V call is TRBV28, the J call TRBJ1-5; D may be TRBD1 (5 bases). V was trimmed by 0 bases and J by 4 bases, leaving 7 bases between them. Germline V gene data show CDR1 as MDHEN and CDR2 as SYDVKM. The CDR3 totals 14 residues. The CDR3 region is CASSLWAGNQPQHF. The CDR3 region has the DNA TGTGCCAGCAGTTTATGGGCAGGGAATCAGCCCCAGCATTTT.

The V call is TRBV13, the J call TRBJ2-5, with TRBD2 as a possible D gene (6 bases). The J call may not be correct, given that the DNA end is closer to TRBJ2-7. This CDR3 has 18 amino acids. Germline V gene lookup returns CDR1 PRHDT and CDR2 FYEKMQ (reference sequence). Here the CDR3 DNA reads TGTGCCAGCAGCTTAGGTCCCCACTCTAGCGCGAGCTCCTACGAGCAGTACTTC. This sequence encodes CASSLGPHSSASSYEQYF.